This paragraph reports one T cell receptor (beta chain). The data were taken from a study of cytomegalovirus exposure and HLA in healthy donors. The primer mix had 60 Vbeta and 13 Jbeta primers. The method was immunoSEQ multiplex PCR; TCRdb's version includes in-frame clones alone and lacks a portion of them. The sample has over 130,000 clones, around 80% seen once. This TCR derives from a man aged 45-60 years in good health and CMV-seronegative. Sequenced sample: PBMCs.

The CDR3 region is CASSEKRGRDYGYTF. CDR3 DNA: TGTGCCAGCAGTGAAAAGCGGGGGCGGGACTATGGCTACACCTTC. The rearrangement joins TRBV2 to TRBJ1-2; D perhaps matches TRBD1 (6 bases). The CDR3 contains 15 residues. V gave up 2 bases and J gave up 3 bases, with 13 bases separating them. Germline CDR1 reads SNHLY; CDR2 reads FYNNEI.